The 13 T cell receptor beta chains in this list originate from one sample, sequenced in a study of T cell responses to AZD1222 COVID-19 vaccine. Assay: immunoSEQ multiplex PCR; the TCRdb copy retains only in-frame clones and omits some. The table lists about 160,000 clones, about 91% of them singletons. The source was peripheral blood, collected on day 0 of AZD1222 vaccination. Every receptor here comes from an adult in good health.

This clone was seen more than once but under ten times. The chain links TRBV12-5 to TRBJ2-7, with TRBD1 matching 8 bases. CDR3 length equals 15 residues. V lost 1 base and J lost 7; bases outside the gene matches: 9. Germline CDR1 LGHNT, CDR2 FRNRAP. The CDR3 spells CASGLGRTGRGEQYF. The CDR3 DNA sequence: TGTGCTAGTGGTTTGGGCCGGACAGGGCGAGGGGAGCAGTACTTC.

The table lists this clone with a count of one. The chain recombines TRBV19 with TRBJ1-3, with D possibly TRBD1 on 5 matching bases. The CDR3 spans 15 residues. The V and J ends lost 5 bases and 0 bases respectively, with 11 bases between them. The germline CDR1 and CDR2 sequences are LNHDA and SQIVND (reference sequence). CDR3 protein: CASSSRQLSGNTIYF. The CDR3 DNA is TGTGCCAGTAGTTCAAGACAGCTCTCTGGAAACACCATATATTTT.

In this sample, this clone turned up a few times. The chain carries TRBV6-2 or TRBV6-3 and TRBJ2-1, with 10 bases identical to TRBD2. The CDR3 extends over 20 amino acids. Germline V CDR1 and CDR2: MNHEY, SVGEGT. J gave up 0 bases and V 0 bases, and 11 bases lay outside the gene matches. The DNA for the CDR3 is TGTGCCAGCAGTTACTCAACTAGCGGGGTCGGGCGTAGCTCCTACAATGAGCAGTTCTTC. It translates to CASSYSTSGVGRSSYNEQFF.

This clone was detected a few times. The CDR3 reads CATGEVLDSPLHF. The CDR3 DNA reads TGTGCCACCGGGGAGGTTTTAGATTCACCCCTCCACTTT. The V and J genes are TRBV6-5 and TRBJ1-6, with D unresolved. V dropped 10 bases and J dropped 8 bases, with 15 bases sitting between them. Germline V gene data show CDR1 as MNHEY and CDR2 as SVGAGI. CDR3 size: 13 residues.

The chain links TRBV7-9 to TRBJ2-3; D is undetermined. Germline CDR1 SEHNR, CDR2 FQNEAQ (reference sequence). With 5 bases removed from V and 0 bases from J, the gap between germline ends came to 12 bases. The CDR3 loop spans 15 amino acids. CDR3 DNA: TGTGCCAGCAGCCTCGACGTGGTAAGCACAGATACGCAGTATTTT. It codes for CASSLDVVSTDTQYF.

The rearrangement joins TRBV27 to TRBJ1-1; no clear D. From germline, CDR1 is MNHEY and CDR2 SMNVEV (reference sequence). With 6 bases removed from V and 0 bases from J, the gap between germline ends came to 11 bases. This CDR3 has 14 residues. The CDR3 loop is CASRTVELNTEAFF. CDR3 DNA sequence: TGTGCCAGCAGGACCGTGGAACTGAACACTGAAGCTTTCTTT.

The rearrangement links TRBV10-3 to TRBJ2-3, with unresolved D. The germline V and J ends were trimmed by 4 bases and 5 bases, with 10 bases remaining between them. The CDR3 extends over 13 amino acids. The germline CDR1 and CDR2 sequences are ENHRY and SYGVKD. The CDR3 DNA is TGTGCCATCAGTGTCTCAGCGAGAGATACGCAGTATTTT. Translated, it gives CAISVSARDTQYF.

This sequence joins TRBV19 and TRBJ2-3, with 10 nucleotides matching TRBD1. J was trimmed by 5 bases and V by 4 bases; bases with no gene match: 9. This CDR3 spans 16 amino acids. Germline V gene sequence: CDR1 LNHDA, CDR2 SQIVND (reference sequence). CDR3 residues: CASSTLLGDRGDTQYF. The DNA of the CDR3 is TGTGCCAGTAGTACCCTCCTTGGGGACAGGGGAGATACGCAGTATTTT. The full variable domain, in which reference TRBV19 and TRBJ2-3 provide the parts outside the CDR3, is DGGITQSPKYLFRKEGQNVTLSCEQNLNHDAMYWYRQDPGQGLRLIYYSQIVNDFQKGDIAEGYSVSREKKESFPLTVTSAQKNPTAFYLCASSTLLGDRGDTQYFGPGTRLTVL.

The rearrangement uses TRBV27 and TRBJ1-6; weak D call: TRBD1 (5 bases). Germline V gene sequence: CDR1 MNHEY, CDR2 SMNVEV (reference sequence). The CDR3 is made up of 14 amino acids. The V end was cut by 8 bases, the J end by 7 bases, with 15 bases between. The CDR3 nucleotides are TGTGCCAGCTCAGGCCCCTGGGACAATTCACCCCTCCACTTT. It is translated as CASSGPWDNSPLHF.

The chain joins TRBV19 to TRBJ2-7; TRBD1 is a possible D gene (6 bases). There are 14 residues in the CDR3. V was clipped by 3 bases and J by 2 bases, with 11 bases between them. Germline values: CDR1 LNHDA, CDR2 SQIVND (reference sequence). In DNA, the CDR3 is TGTGCCAGTAGTATTTTGGGGGCCGCCTACGAGCAGTACTTC. This translates into CASSILGAAYEQYF.

V and J are TRBV13 and TRBJ1-2; the D gene is possibly TRBD1 (6 bases). CDR1 and CDR2 from the germline V gene are PRHDT and FYEKMQ (reference sequence). The CDR3 runs to 13 residues. Trimming stripped 6 bases from V and 6 bases from J, with 14 bases between. The CDR3 sequence: CASSSQGGHGYTF. Written as DNA, the CDR3 is TGTGCCAGCAGTTCACAGGGAGGCCATGGCTACACCTTC.

V is TRBV30 and J is TRBJ2-3, with 9 positions matching TRBD2. Per the germline V gene, CDR1 is GTSNPN and CDR2 is SVGIG (reference sequence). The V segment lost 2 bases and the J segment 15 bases; nucleotides outside the gene matches: 9. The CDR3 contains 12 residues. The CDR3 is CAWSTRLAGEYF. The CDR3 DNA is TGTGCCTGGAGTACCCGGTTAGCGGGAGAATATTTT.

This clone occurred once. The gene calls are TRBV15 and TRBJ1-1; no definite D call. Germline lookup yields CDR1 LNHNV and CDR2 YYDKDF (reference sequence). V lost 5 bases, J lost 4 bases, and 20 bases lay in between. CDR3 length equals 16 residues. Here the CDR3 reads CATSPESRHLFTEAFF. The CDR3 nucleotides read TGTGCCACCAGCCCTGAGTCGAGACATTTATTCACTGAAGCTTTCTTT.